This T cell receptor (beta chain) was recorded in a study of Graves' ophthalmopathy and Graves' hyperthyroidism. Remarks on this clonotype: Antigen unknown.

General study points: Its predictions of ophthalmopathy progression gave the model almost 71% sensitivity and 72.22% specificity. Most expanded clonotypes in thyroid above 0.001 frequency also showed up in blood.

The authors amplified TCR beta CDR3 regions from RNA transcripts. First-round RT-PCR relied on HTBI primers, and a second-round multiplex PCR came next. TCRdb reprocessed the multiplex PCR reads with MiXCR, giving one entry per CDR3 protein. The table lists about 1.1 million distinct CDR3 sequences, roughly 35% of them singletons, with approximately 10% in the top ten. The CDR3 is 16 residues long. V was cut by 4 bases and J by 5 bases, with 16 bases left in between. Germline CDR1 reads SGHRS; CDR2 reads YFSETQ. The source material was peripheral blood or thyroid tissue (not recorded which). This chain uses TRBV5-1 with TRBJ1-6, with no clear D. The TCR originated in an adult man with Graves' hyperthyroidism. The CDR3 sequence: CASSQEGPPNNSPLHF. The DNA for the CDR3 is TGCGCCAGCAGCCAAGAAGGTCCCCCTAATAATTCACCCCTCCACTTT. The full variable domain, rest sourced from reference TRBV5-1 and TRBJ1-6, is KAGVTQTPRYLIKTRGQQVTLSCSPISGHRSVSWYQQTPGQGLQFLFEYFSETQRNKGNFPGRFSGRQFSNSRSEMNVSTLELGDSALYLCASSQEGPPNNSPLHFGNGTRLTVT.